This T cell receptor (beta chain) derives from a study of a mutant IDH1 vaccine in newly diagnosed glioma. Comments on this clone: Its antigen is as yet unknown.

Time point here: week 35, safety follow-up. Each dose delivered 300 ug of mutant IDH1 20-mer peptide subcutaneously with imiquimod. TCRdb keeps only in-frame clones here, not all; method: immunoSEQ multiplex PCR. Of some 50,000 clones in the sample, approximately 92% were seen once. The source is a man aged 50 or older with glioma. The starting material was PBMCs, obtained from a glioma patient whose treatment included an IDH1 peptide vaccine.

CDR3 sequence (DNA): TGTGCCAGCAGTTCCACGGCCTTCCAGAACACCGGGGAGCTGTTTTTT. Protein: CASSSTAFQNTGELFF. The chain has TRBV5-6 and TRBJ2-2; D unclear. V lost 5 bases to trimming and J lost 1 base, with 15 bases between them. In germline, CDR1 is SGHDT, CDR2 YYEEEE. The CDR3 is made up of 16 amino acids.